A selection of T cell receptor beta chains follows, all from one sample in a study of blood T cell repertoires in COVID-19. Sequencing used immunoSEQ multiplex PCR; TCRdb keeps in-frame clones, though not all of them. The repertoire includes 150,000 to 200,000 clones, about 91% of them detected once, and 1.6% sits in the top ten. Input material: peripheral blood. These receptors originate from a woman aged 45-59 years with acute or convalescent COVID-19. Both conserved end residues are part of each CDR3. The D gene is left open where the match is weak. Size is stated for part of the rows, as once, few or many counts, or as a class when the clone is expanded.

v_gene	j_gene	d_gene	abundance	CDR3aa	CDR3nt
TRBV7-9	TRBJ2-7	.	.	CASSLWVRGSYEQYF	TGTGCCAGCAGCTTGTGGGTCCGGGGGTCCTACGAGCAGTACTTC
TRBV6-4	TRBJ2-2	TRBD2	few	CASAPTSGRSTGELFF	TGTGCCAGCGCTCCGACTAGCGGGAGAAGCACCGGGGAGCTGTTTTTT
TRBV7-2	TRBJ2-5	.	.	CASSLDRAAATQYF	TGTGCCAGCAGCTTAGATCGAGCTGCGGCGACCCAGTACTTC
TRBV11-3	TRBJ2-7	.	.	CASGTQGHEQYF	TGTGCCAGCGGGACTCAGGGCCACGAGCAGTACTTC
TRBV12-3/TRBV12-4	TRBJ1-2	.	.	CASSFWGREGYTF	TGTGCCAGCAGTTTCTGGGGGCGGGAGGGCTACACCTTC
TRBV27	TRBJ1-1	.	.	CASSLGRVSGEAFF	TGTGCCAGCAGTTTAGGGAGGGTTTCAGGTGAAGCTTTCTTT
TRBV3-1/TRBV3-2	TRBJ1-3	.	.	CASSQDISGNTIYF	TGTGCCAGCAGCCAAGATATCTCTGGAAACACCATATATTTT
TRBV7-2	TRBJ2-1	TRBD2	.	CASSLSPRGEGEQFF	TGTGCCAGCAGCTTATCCCCGCGGGGGGAAGGTGAGCAGTTCTTC
TRBV20-1	TRBJ2-7	TRBD2	.	CSAGGLAEQYF	TGCAGTGCTGGGGGACTAGCGGAGCAGTACTTC
TRBV3-1/TRBV3-2	TRBJ1-2	.	few	CASSQVGGIVYTF	TGTGCCAGCAGCCAAGTCGGGGGTATAGTCTACACCTTC
TRBV12-3/TRBV12-4	TRBJ2-3	.	.	CASSLGDGTSQYF	TGTGCCAGCAGTTTAGGGGACGGGACTTCGCAGTATTTT
TRBV2	TRBJ1-6	TRBD1	.	CASSTGTGDSPLHF	TGTGCCAGCAGTACCGGGACAGGAGATTCACCCCTCCACTTT
TRBV4-3	TRBJ2-5	.	.	CASSQDLEATQYF	TGCGCCAGCAGCCAAGATCTCGAGGCGACCCAGTACTTC
TRBV7-2	TRBJ1-4	.	.	CASSQSQGLLEKLFF	TGTGCCAGCAGCCAATCCCAGGGGTTGTTAGAAAAACTGTTTTTT